The following is a TCR beta chain sequence with its context. Those enrolled, adults aged roughly 18 to 89 years, came from under 25 US areas. Participant-reported clinical history was the basis for cohort assignment. Two negative PCRs, clearance, or symptom resolution were required of recovered Cohort 3 donors. CDR1 LGHNA and CDR2 YNFKEQ come from the germline V gene. V lost 1 base, J lost 6 bases, and 12 bases lay in between. The CDR3 loop spans 14 amino acids. The data are from a study of blood T cell repertoires in COVID-19. Study summary: Sample material is recorded as cDNA or gDNA derived from T cells, B-cell-depleted T cells, or PBMCs.

The repertoire was sequenced with immunoSEQ multiplex PCR; TCRdb's copy has only in-frame clones and lacks some. The sample yields some 200,000 clones, approximately 85% seen once. This TCR was sampled from a man aged 40-49 years who had recovered from COVID-19. The chain recombines TRBV4-2 with TRBJ1-2; D might be TRBD1 (6 bases). Input material: PBMCs or T cells enriched from blood (not recorded which). DNA of the CDR3: TGTGCCAGCAGCCAAGGTCAGGGGCCCCATGGCTACACCTTC. This sequence encodes CASSQGQGPHGYTF.